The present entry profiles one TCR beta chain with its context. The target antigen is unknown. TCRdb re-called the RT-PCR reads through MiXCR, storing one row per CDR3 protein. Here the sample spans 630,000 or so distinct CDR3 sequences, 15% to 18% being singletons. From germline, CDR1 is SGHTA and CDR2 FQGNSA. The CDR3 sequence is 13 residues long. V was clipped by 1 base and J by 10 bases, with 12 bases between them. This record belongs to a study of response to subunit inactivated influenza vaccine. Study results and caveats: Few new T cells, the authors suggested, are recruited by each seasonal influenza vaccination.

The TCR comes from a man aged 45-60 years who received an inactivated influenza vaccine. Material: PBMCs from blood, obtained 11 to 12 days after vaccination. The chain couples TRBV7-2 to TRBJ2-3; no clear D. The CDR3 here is CASSLGLGVAQYF. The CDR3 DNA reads TGTGCCAGCAGCTTAGGGTTAGGAGTCGCGCAGTATTTT.